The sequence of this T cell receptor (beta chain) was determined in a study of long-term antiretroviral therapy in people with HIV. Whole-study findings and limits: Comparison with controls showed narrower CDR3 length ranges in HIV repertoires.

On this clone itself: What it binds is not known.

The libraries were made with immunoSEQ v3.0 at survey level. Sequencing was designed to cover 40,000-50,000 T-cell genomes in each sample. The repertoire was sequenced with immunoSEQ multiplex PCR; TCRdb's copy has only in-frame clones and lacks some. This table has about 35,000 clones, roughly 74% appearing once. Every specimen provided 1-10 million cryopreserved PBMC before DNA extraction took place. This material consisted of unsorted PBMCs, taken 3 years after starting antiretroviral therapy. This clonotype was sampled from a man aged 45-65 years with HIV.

DNA of the CDR3: TGTGCCAGTACCCCGGGTAGGAGCACAGATACGCAGTATTTT. Protein product: CASTPGRSTDTQYF. J is TRBJ2-3 and V is TRBV19; D is unclear. The CDR3 has 14 amino acids. V dropped 7 bases and J dropped 0 bases, with 11 bases sitting between them. Germline V gives CDR1 LNHDA, CDR2 SQIVND (reference sequence).